The rows below give T cell receptor beta chains drawn from one sample of a study of T cell responses to AZD1222 COVID-19 vaccine. Produced via immunoSEQ multiplex PCR; TCRdb's table is partial and in-frame only. The repertoire consists of 200,000 or so clones, with more than 85% occurring once and the leading ten covering approximately 1%. Specimen: peripheral blood, collected on day 0 of MenACWY control vaccination. The origin of the receptors is an adult in good health. Each CDR3 is given with its conserved first and last residue. D genes are given only for firm matches. Size is omitted from some rows. Given values are once, few, many or a class for expanded clones.

J gene: TRBJ1-2; clone size: -; V gene: TRBV18; D gene: TRBD1; CDR3 DNA: TGTGCCAGCTCACCACCCGCAGGGGGCAAGTATGGCTACACCTTC; CDR3 protein: CASSPPAGGKYGYTF
J gene: TRBJ2-7; clone size: -; V gene: TRBV6-2/TRBV6-3; D gene: TRBD2; CDR3 DNA: TGTGCCAGCAGTTACGAGATCGGGGGGGCCGCCTACGAGCAGTACTTC; CDR3 protein: CASSYEIGGAAYEQYF
J gene: TRBJ1-2; clone size: -; V gene: TRBV3-1/TRBV3-2; D gene: -; CDR3 DNA: TGTGCCAGCAGCCAAGGACAAGCCACCCCCGGGGGCTATGGCTACACCTTC; CDR3 protein: CASSQGQATPGGYGYTF
J gene: TRBJ2-1; clone size: once; V gene: TRBV19; D gene: TRBD2; CDR3 DNA: TGTGCCAGTAGTTCATCCGGGACTAGCGGCTACAATGAGCAGTTCTTC; CDR3 protein: CASSSSGTSGYNEQFF
J gene: TRBJ2-2; clone size: -; V gene: TRBV27; D gene: -; CDR3 DNA: TGTGCCAGCAGTTTACGGCACACCGGGGAGCTGTTTTTT; CDR3 protein: CASSLRHTGELFF
J gene: TRBJ2-1; clone size: -; V gene: TRBV7-9; D gene: TRBD2; CDR3 DNA: TGTGCCAGCAGCTTGGGGCTAGCGGGGGCTTACAATGAGCAGTTCTTC; CDR3 protein: CASSLGLAGAYNEQFF
J gene: TRBJ1-3; clone size: -; V gene: TRBV13; D gene: -; CDR3 DNA: TGTGCCAGCAGCTTAGGTCGGGGTGGAAACACCATATATTTT; CDR3 protein: CASSLGRGGNTIYF
J gene: TRBJ1-2; clone size: -; V gene: TRBV12-3/TRBV12-4; D gene: TRBD1; CDR3 DNA: TGTGCCAGCAGTCCAGGACAGGGAGGTGGCTACACCTTC; CDR3 protein: CASSPGQGGGYTF
J gene: TRBJ2-1; clone size: -; V gene: TRBV27; D gene: -; CDR3 DNA: TGTGCCAGCCTCCGGACTGCCCAAACCTACTACAATGAGCAGTTCTTC; CDR3 protein: CASLRTAQTYYNEQFF
J gene: TRBJ2-3; clone size: -; V gene: TRBV4-1; D gene: TRBD2; CDR3 DNA: TGCGCCAGCAGCCAAGATCAATCGGCTAGCGGGGCCGCAGATACGCAGTATTTT; CDR3 protein: CASSQDQSASGAADTQYF
J gene: TRBJ1-5; clone size: -; V gene: TRBV7-9; D gene: -; CDR3 DNA: TGTGCCAGCAGCTTACTCGGTAGCAATCAGCCCCAGCATTTT; CDR3 protein: CASSLLGSNQPQHF
J gene: TRBJ1-2; clone size: -; V gene: TRBV5-6; D gene: -; CDR3 DNA: TGTGCCAGCAGCTTGGGTAGGGACGGTGGCTACACCTTC; CDR3 protein: CASSLGRDGGYTF
J gene: TRBJ2-2; clone size: -; V gene: TRBV7-3; D gene: -; CDR3 DNA: TGTGCCAGCAGCTCCTCCTCCGGGGAGCTGTTTTTT; CDR3 protein: CASSSSSGELFF
J gene: TRBJ1-1; clone size: -; V gene: TRBV7-3; D gene: -; CDR3 DNA: TGTGCCAGCAGCTTAGGGGGTGACACTGAAGCTTTCTTT; CDR3 protein: CASSLGGDTEAFF
J gene: TRBJ1-2; clone size: -; V gene: TRBV2; D gene: -; CDR3 DNA: TGTGCCAGCAGAGGGGACACCCTGGGATATGGCTACACCTTC; CDR3 protein: CASRGDTLGYGYTF
J gene: TRBJ1-1; clone size: -; V gene: TRBV5-3; D gene: -; CDR3 DNA: TGTGCCAGAAGCCCCCGGGACAAGGGGTTTTACGGCACTGAAGCTTTCTTT; CDR3 protein: CARSPRDKGFYGTEAFF
J gene: TRBJ1-6; clone size: -; V gene: TRBV7-2; D gene: -; CDR3 DNA: TGTGCCAGCAACCGCGACAGCCATAATTCACCCCTCCACTTT; CDR3 protein: CASNRDSHNSPLHF
J gene: TRBJ1-2; clone size: -; V gene: TRBV5-1; D gene: -; CDR3 DNA: TGCGCCAGCAGCTTGGACATCAACTATGGCTACACCTTC; CDR3 protein: CASSLDINYGYTF
J gene: TRBJ1-1; clone size: -; V gene: TRBV5-1; D gene: -; CDR3 DNA: TGCGCCAGCAGCTTGTTGGGAAGTAACACTGAAGCTTTCTTT; CDR3 protein: CASSLLGSNTEAFF
J gene: TRBJ1-2; clone size: -; V gene: TRBV11-2; D gene: -; CDR3 DNA: TGTGCCAGCAGCTTCCGGGGGCTAGATGGCTACACCTTC; CDR3 protein: CASSFRGLDGYTF
J gene: TRBJ1-1; clone size: -; V gene: TRBV19; D gene: -; CDR3 DNA: TGTGCCAGTAGTATTAGTCGGTTTGGTTCGATTGATCCTAAGAACACTGAAGCTTTCTTT; CDR3 protein: CASSISRFGSIDPKNTEAFF
J gene: TRBJ2-1; clone size: -; V gene: TRBV5-1; D gene: TRBD1; CDR3 DNA: TGCGCCAGCAGCTTGCAGGGGGCCTACAATGAGCAGTTCTTC; CDR3 protein: CASSLQGAYNEQFF
J gene: TRBJ1-6; clone size: -; V gene: TRBV9; D gene: -; CDR3 DNA: TGTGCCAGCAGCCCGGGACAAGCGTATAATTCACCCCTCCACTTT; CDR3 protein: CASSPGQAYNSPLHF
J gene: TRBJ1-6; clone size: -; V gene: TRBV27; D gene: TRBD1; CDR3 DNA: TGTGCCAGCAGCCTACGTAGGGGGCTCTCTTCGTCCCGATATAATTCACCCCTCCACTTT; CDR3 protein: CASSLRRGLSSSRYNSPLHF
J gene: TRBJ2-5; clone size: -; V gene: TRBV7-2; D gene: -; CDR3 DNA: TGTGCCAGCACCAGACAGGAACAAGAGACCCAGTACTTC; CDR3 protein: CASTRQEQETQYF
J gene: TRBJ1-4; clone size: -; V gene: TRBV6-8; D gene: -; CDR3 DNA: TGTGCCAGCAGTTACGGGGAAACAGAAAAACTGTTTTTT; CDR3 protein: CASSYGETEKLFF
J gene: TRBJ2-2; clone size: -; V gene: TRBV19; D gene: TRBD1; CDR3 DNA: TGTGCCAGTAGTGCAACAGGGGCGGCCGGGGAGCTGTTTTTT; CDR3 protein: CASSATGAAGELFF
J gene: TRBJ1-1; clone size: -; V gene: TRBV2; D gene: -; CDR3 DNA: TGTGCCAGCAGTGAAGGAAGGGTGAACACTGAAGCTTTCTTT; CDR3 protein: CASSEGRVNTEAFF
J gene: TRBJ1-5; clone size: -; V gene: TRBV6-2/TRBV6-3; D gene: -; CDR3 DNA: TGTGCCAGCAGTTACGGGGGCTCTCAGCCCCAGCATTTT; CDR3 protein: CASSYGGSQPQHF
J gene: TRBJ2-7; clone size: -; V gene: TRBV7-2; D gene: -; CDR3 DNA: TGTGCCAGCAGCTTGGCGTCCCGGGGTGGCGAGCAGTACTTC; CDR3 protein: CASSLASRGGEQYF
J gene: TRBJ2-3; clone size: -; V gene: TRBV5-1; D gene: -; CDR3 DNA: TGCGCCAGCAGCTTGGCCGGTAGGACCGGAGATACGCAGTATTTT; CDR3 protein: CASSLAGRTGDTQYF
J gene: TRBJ1-1; clone size: -; V gene: TRBV24-1; D gene: -; CDR3 DNA: TGTGCCACCAGTGTTTCACGGGGCCAGAACACTGAAGCTTTCTTT; CDR3 protein: CATSVSRGQNTEAFF
J gene: TRBJ2-7; clone size: once; V gene: TRBV6-6; D gene: -; CDR3 DNA: TGTGCCAGGGGGTACGAGCAGTACTTC; CDR3 protein: CARGYEQYF
J gene: TRBJ1-1; clone size: -; V gene: TRBV2; D gene: -; CDR3 DNA: TGTGCCAGCAGTGACCCGGGGATGAACACTGAAGCTTTCTTT; CDR3 protein: CASSDPGMNTEAFF
J gene: TRBJ1-2; clone size: -; V gene: TRBV19; D gene: -; CDR3 DNA: TGTGCCAGTAGTATACCCGGACGGGTTAACTATGGCTACACCTTC; CDR3 protein: CASSIPGRVNYGYTF
J gene: TRBJ2-3; clone size: -; V gene: TRBV7-2; D gene: TRBD2; CDR3 DNA: TGTGCCAGCAGCTTAGGGGCGGGGGGTTTGGCAGATACGCAGTATTTT; CDR3 protein: CASSLGAGGLADTQYF
J gene: TRBJ1-4; clone size: -; V gene: TRBV12-5; D gene: TRBD1; CDR3 DNA: TGTGCTAGTGCCACGGGACAGGGTAATGAAAAACTGTTTTTT; CDR3 protein: CASATGQGNEKLFF
J gene: TRBJ2-7; clone size: -; V gene: TRBV5-1; D gene: TRBD1; CDR3 DNA: TGCGCCAGCAGCGGAGGGACACCGGGACAGGACGAGCAGTACTTC; CDR3 protein: CASSGGTPGQDEQYF
J gene: TRBJ1-3; clone size: -; V gene: TRBV28; D gene: -; CDR3 DNA: TGTGCCAGCGGGGTTGGGGGGAACACCATATATTTT; CDR3 protein: CASGVGGNTIYF
J gene: TRBJ2-2; clone size: -; V gene: TRBV4-1; D gene: -; CDR3 DNA: TGCGCCAGCAGCCAAGGACCGGGCCGGGGGACCGGGGAGCTGTTTTTT; CDR3 protein: CASSQGPGRGTGELFF
J gene: TRBJ2-5; clone size: -; V gene: TRBV6-5; D gene: -; CDR3 DNA: TGTGCCAGCAGATGGGAGACCCAGTACTTC; CDR3 protein: CASRWETQYF
J gene: TRBJ1-5; clone size: -; V gene: TRBV5-4; D gene: -; CDR3 DNA: TGTGCCAGCAGCCAAGGGACCGCCTACCCCCAGCATTTT; CDR3 protein: CASSQGTAYPQHF
J gene: TRBJ1-5; clone size: -; V gene: TRBV27; D gene: TRBD1; CDR3 DNA: TGTGCCAGCACCGCCCCAGGGGGCCCCCAGCATTTT; CDR3 protein: CASTAPGGPQHF
J gene: TRBJ1-2; clone size: -; V gene: TRBV28; D gene: TRBD1; CDR3 DNA: TGTGCCAGCTTGGGGACAGTCTATGGCTACACCTTC; CDR3 protein: CASLGTVYGYTF
J gene: TRBJ1-1; clone size: -; V gene: TRBV7-3; D gene: -; CDR3 DNA: TGTGCCAGCAGCTTCTCCGGGAACACTGAAGCTTTCTTT; CDR3 protein: CASSFSGNTEAFF
J gene: TRBJ1-5; clone size: few; V gene: TRBV7-8; D gene: -; CDR3 DNA: TGTGCCAGCAGCCGACAGCTGACGCAGCCCCAGCATTTT; CDR3 protein: CASSRQLTQPQHF
J gene: TRBJ2-1; clone size: -; V gene: TRBV19; D gene: -; CDR3 DNA: TGTGCCAGTAAGACGAACAATGAGCAGTTCTTC; CDR3 protein: CASKTNNEQFF
J gene: TRBJ1-2; clone size: -; V gene: TRBV28; D gene: -; CDR3 DNA: TGTGCCAGCAGCGGACAAGTCCCTAACTATGGCTACACCTTC; CDR3 protein: CASSGQVPNYGYTF
J gene: TRBJ1-4; clone size: -; V gene: TRBV7-2; D gene: -; CDR3 DNA: TGTGCCAGCAGCTCGTCCGGGTTTTGGGGGGGTGAAAAACTGTTTTTT; CDR3 protein: CASSSSGFWGGEKLFF
J gene: TRBJ1-5; clone size: -; V gene: TRBV19; D gene: -; CDR3 DNA: TGTGCCAGTAGTTTAATTAGCAATCAGCCCCAGCATTTT; CDR3 protein: CASSLISNQPQHF
J gene: TRBJ2-7; clone size: -; V gene: TRBV5-6; D gene: TRBD2; CDR3 DNA: TGTGCCAGCAGCCAGCTAGCGGGGGGGACCTACGAGCAGTACTTC; CDR3 protein: CASSQLAGGTYEQYF
J gene: TRBJ2-2; clone size: -; V gene: TRBV2; D gene: TRBD1; CDR3 DNA: TGTGCCAGCAGTTTACAGGGGCGGAACACCGGGGAGCTGTTTTTT; CDR3 protein: CASSLQGRNTGELFF
J gene: TRBJ1-2; clone size: -; V gene: TRBV28; D gene: TRBD1; CDR3 DNA: TGTGCCAGCAGGACAGGGGCGGGAGGCTACACCTTC; CDR3 protein: CASRTGAGGYTF
J gene: TRBJ1-2; clone size: few; V gene: TRBV3-1/TRBV3-2; D gene: -; CDR3 DNA: TGTGCCAGCAGCCAAGATTGGCGCTCTGATCGGTATGGCTACACCTTC; CDR3 protein: CASSQDWRSDRYGYTF
J gene: TRBJ1-5; clone size: -; V gene: TRBV4-1; D gene: TRBD1; CDR3 DNA: TGCGCCAGCAGCCAAGATCCCGAGACAGGGGTGAATCAGCCCCAGCATTTT; CDR3 protein: CASSQDPETGVNQPQHF
J gene: TRBJ1-5; clone size: -; V gene: TRBV2; D gene: -; CDR3 DNA: TGTGCCAGCAATTCGGACACCCGGGGCAATCAGCCCCAGCATTTT; CDR3 protein: CASNSDTRGNQPQHF
J gene: TRBJ1-5; clone size: many; V gene: TRBV27; D gene: -; CDR3 DNA: TGTGCCAGCAGGCAGGGTAGGTATCAGCCCCAGCATTTT; CDR3 protein: CASRQGRYQPQHF